The following is a T cell receptor (beta chain) sequence with its context. This CDR3 spans 15 amino acids. Deletions cut 0 bases from V and 1 base from J, with 9 bases between. CDR1 is LNHNV and CDR2 is YYDKDF in the germline V gene (reference sequence). Using immunoSEQ multiplex PCR, the repertoire was profiled, and TCRdb retains in-frame clones only, with some absent. Among some 180,000 clones, 81% were seen once, and the ten largest hold 0.95% to 1.5%. This sample was included in a study of cytomegalovirus exposure and HLA in healthy donors. Study background: The 120 validation repertoires used the same platform as the 650 to 850 first-cohort repertoires (as reported by a later analysis).

The source is a woman in her twenties or thirties in good health and CMV-seronegative. Material for sequencing was PBMCs. The V call is TRBV15, the J call TRBJ1-1; D gene ambiguous. The chain's CDR3 is CATSREPSKNTEAFF. The CDR3 DNA reads as TGTGCCACCAGCAGAGAACCCAGTAAGAACACTGAAGCTTTCTTT.